This record covers a single TCR beta chain. Its antigen is unknown. These data are taken from a study of siplizumab effects on memory and regulatory T cells. Findings and caveats of the study: Apparently more diverse than memory cells, naive T cells also seemed major alloresponse contributors. Proliferating clones, CD4+ or CD8+, lacked an assignable naive or memory phenotype in roughly 80-97% of cases. Assignment to unstimulated subsets succeeded for only a minor fraction of the alloreactive clones.

The germline V gene has CDR1 SGHRS and CDR2 YFSETQ. V was pared by 4 bases and J by 8 bases, with 13 bases of the junction left unmatched. The CDR3 covers 16 residues. Profiling relied on immunoSEQ multiplex PCR, and the TCRdb table lists in-frame clones only, not all of them. The sample has about 91,000 clones, over 85% seen once. This TCR was sampled from a human donor in good health. This chain connects TRBV5-1 to TRBJ2-1; 9 nucleotides agree with TRBD1. Sequenced sample: CD8+ T cells sorted from blood. The CDR3 bases are TGCGCCAGCAGCCTAAACCGGGACAGGGTATCGTATGAGCAGTTCTTC. Its translation is CASSLNRDRVSYEQFF.